The clone carrying this T cell receptor beta chain was observed many times. This sample's time point: pre-sensitization, week 0. Treatment in this sample: therapeutic diphenylcyclopropenone sensitization with weekly scalp DPC. The study extracted total RNA from unfractionated whole blood. TCRdb recomputed calls from the RACE reads with MiXCR, one row per CDR3 protein. The sample shows some 300,000 distinct CDR3 sequences, approximately 5% of them seen only once. These data are taken from a study of human T cells and chemical hapten exposure. CDR3 length: 18 amino acids. V trimming: 0 bases; J trimming: 5 bases; junction bases outside the gene matches: 6. CDR1 is MGHRA and CDR2 is YSYEKL in the germline V gene.

Sample: whole blood, taken in connection with sensitization to the hapten diphenylcyclopropenone (DPC). The genes are TRBV4-1 and TRBJ2-1; 14 positions match TRBD2. The TCR originated in a woman between 18 and 29 years old with alopecia areata. Some clones in this sample may be carry-over from other donors' samples. CDR3 in DNA: TGCGCCAGCAGCCAAGAAGGTCGACTAGCGGGGGGGCACAATGAGCAGTTCTTC. Translated: CASSQEGRLAGGHNEQFF.